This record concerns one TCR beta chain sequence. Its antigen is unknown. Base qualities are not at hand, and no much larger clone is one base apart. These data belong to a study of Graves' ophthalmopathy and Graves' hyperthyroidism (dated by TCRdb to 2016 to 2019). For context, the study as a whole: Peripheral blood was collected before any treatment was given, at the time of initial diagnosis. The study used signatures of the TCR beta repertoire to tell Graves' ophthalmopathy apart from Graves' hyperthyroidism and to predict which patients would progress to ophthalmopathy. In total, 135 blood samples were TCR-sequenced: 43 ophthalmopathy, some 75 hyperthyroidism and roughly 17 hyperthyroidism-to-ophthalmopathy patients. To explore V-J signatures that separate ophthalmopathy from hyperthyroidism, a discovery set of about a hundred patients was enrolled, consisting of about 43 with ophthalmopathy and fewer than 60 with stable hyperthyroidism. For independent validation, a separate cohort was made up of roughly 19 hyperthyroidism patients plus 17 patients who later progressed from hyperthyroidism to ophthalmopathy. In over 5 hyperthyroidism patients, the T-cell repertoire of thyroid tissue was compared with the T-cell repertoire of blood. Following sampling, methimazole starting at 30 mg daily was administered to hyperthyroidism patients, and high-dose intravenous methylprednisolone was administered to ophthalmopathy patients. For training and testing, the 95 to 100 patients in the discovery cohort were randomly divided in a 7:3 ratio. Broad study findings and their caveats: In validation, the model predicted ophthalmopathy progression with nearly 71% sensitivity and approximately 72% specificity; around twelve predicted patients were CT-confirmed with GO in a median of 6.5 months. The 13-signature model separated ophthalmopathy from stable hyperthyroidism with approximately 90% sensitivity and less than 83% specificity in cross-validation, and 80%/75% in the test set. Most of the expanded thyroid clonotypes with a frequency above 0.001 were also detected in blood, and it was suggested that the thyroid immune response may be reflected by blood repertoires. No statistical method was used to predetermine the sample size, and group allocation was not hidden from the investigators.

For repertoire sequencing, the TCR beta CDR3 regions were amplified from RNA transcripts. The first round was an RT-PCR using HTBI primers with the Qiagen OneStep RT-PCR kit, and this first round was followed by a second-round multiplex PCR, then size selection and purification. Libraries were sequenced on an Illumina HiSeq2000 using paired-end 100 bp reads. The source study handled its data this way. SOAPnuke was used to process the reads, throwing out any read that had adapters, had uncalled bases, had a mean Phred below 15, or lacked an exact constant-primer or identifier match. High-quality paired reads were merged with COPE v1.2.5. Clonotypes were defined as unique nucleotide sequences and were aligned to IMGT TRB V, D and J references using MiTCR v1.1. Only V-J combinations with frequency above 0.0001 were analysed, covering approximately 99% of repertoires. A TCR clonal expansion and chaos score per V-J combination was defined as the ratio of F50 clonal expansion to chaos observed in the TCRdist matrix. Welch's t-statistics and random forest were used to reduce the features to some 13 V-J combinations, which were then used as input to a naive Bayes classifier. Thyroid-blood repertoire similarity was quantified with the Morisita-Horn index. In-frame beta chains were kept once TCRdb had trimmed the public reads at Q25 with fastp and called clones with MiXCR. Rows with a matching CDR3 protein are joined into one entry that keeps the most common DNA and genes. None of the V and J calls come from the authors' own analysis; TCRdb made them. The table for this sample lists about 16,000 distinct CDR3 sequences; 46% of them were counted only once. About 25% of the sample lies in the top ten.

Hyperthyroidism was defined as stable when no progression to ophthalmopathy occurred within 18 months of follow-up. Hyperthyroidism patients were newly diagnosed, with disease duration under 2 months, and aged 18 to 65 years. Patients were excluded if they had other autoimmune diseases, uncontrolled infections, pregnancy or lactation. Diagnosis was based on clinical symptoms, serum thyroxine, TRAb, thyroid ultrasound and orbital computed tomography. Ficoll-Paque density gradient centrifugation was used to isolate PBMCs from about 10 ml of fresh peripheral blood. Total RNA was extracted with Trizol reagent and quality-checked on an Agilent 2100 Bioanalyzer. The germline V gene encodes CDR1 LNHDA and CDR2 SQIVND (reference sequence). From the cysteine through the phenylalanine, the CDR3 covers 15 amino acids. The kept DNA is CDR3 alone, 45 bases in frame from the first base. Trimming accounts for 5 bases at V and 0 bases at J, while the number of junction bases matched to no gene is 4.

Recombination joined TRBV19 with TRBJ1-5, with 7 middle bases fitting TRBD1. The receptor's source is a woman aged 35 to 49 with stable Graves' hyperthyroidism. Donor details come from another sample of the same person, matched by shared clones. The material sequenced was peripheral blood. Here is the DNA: TGTGCCAGTAGTCGGGACAGTGATAGCAATCAGCCCCAGCATTTT. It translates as CASSRDSDSNQPQHF.